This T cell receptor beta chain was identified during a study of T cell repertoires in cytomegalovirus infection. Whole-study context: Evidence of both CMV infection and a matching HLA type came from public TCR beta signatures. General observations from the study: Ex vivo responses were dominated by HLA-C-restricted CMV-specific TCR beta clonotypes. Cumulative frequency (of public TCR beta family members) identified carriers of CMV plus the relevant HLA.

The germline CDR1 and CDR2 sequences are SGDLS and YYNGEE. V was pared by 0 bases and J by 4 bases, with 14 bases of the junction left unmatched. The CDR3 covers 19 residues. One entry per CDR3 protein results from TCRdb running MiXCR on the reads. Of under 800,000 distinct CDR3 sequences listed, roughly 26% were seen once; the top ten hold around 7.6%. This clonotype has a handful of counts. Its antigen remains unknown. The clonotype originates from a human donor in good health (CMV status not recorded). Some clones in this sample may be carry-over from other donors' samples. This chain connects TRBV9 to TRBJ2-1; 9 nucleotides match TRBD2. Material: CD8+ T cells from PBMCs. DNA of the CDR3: TGTGCCAGCAGCGTAGATCAAACTCCGGGCGGGGGGGGGTACAATGAGCAGTTCTTC. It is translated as CASSVDQTPGGGGYNEQFF.